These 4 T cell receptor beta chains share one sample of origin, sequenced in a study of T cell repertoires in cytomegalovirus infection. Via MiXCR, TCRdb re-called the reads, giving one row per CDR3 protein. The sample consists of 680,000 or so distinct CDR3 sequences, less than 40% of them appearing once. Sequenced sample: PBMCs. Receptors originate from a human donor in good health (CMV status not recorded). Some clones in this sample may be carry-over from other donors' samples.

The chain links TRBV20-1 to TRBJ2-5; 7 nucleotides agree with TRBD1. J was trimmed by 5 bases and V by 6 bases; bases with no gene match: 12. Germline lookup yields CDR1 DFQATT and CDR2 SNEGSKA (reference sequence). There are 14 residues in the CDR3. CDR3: CSAPPVTGLETQYF. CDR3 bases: TGCAGTGCCCCCCCGGTGACAGGGCTTGAGACCCAGTACTTC.

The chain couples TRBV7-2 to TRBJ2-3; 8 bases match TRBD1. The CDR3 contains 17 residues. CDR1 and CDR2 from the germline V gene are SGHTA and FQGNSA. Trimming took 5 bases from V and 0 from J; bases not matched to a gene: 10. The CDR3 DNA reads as TGTGCCAGCAGCAGATACAGGGGGGCTTCTAGCACAGATACGCAGTATTTT. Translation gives CASSRYRGASSTDTQYF.

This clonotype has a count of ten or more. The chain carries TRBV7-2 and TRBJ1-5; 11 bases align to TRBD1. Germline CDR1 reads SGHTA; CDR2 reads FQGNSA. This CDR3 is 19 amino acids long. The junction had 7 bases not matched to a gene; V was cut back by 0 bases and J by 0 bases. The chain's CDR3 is CASSLAGTGGLNSNQPQHF. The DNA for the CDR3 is TGTGCCAGCAGCTTAGCTGGGACAGGGGGTCTCAATAGCAATCAGCCCCAGCATTTT.

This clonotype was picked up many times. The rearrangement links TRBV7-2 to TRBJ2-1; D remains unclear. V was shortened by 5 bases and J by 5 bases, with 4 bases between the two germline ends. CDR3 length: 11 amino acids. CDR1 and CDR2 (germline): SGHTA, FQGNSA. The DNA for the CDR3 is TGTGCCAGCAGCGGACACAATGAGCAGTTCTTC. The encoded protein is CASSGHNEQFF. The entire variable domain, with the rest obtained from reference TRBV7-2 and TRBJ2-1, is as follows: GAGVSQSPSNKVTEKGKDVELRCDPISGHTALYWYRQSLGQGLEFLIYFQGNSAPDKSGLPSDRFSAERTGGSVSTLTIQRTQQEDSAVYLCASSGHNEQFFGPGTRLTVL.